This T cell receptor beta chain emerged from a study of OX40 agonist ivuxolimab in advanced cancers. General notes on the study: The costimulatory receptor OX40 (CD134) was targeted by ivuxolimab, a fully human IgG2 agonistic monoclonal antibody. In the dose-escalation cohort, around 80% of patients were male, and the mean age was around 65 years with a range of roughly 20 to 80. Intravenous ivuxolimab was administered to patients every 2 weeks at six dose levels: 0.01, 0.1, 0.3, 1.5, 3 and 10 mg/kg. Prior anti-PD-1, anti-PD-L1 or anti-CTLA-4 therapy was permitted, and 40% of dose-escalation patients had received checkpoint inhibitors. Of the roughly 51 patients in dose escalation, 19 had hepatocellular carcinoma, around 15 had melanoma, 9 had renal cell carcinoma and 9 had head and neck cancer. Partial responses were achieved by three dose-escalation patients, of whom one had hepatocellular carcinoma and two had cutaneous melanoma. Peripheral TCRbeta sequencing was intended to test whether TCR sequence diversity was altered and clonal T-cell expansion was caused by ivuxolimab. The paper reports the monotherapy dose-escalation portion (N ≈ 50 patients) of the phase I ivuxolimab trial.

Including cysteine and phenylalanine, the CDR3 has 15 amino acids. The sequence is cut down to CDR3 DNA, 45 bases in frame from base 1. The germline V gene provides CDR1 SGHTA and CDR2 FQGNSA. V trim: 2 bases; J trim: 0 bases; unmatched bases: 0. Genomic DNA was isolated from the sorted cells so that the TCRbeta CDR3 region could be sequenced. The immunoSEQ Assay was used for sequencing of TCRbeta CDR3 regions. TCRdb obtained this table from immuneACCESS and retained in-frame rearrangements with V and J assigned. These tables miss some clones; where compared with another copy, unresolved V genes account for less than half of the shortfall, and the remainder is unexplained. The sample table records 83,000 or so clones; 80% to 90% of these occur just once. Approximately 2% of the sample rests with the top ten. Results and caveats for the whole study, not just this receptor: On average, CD8+ T cells showed more expanded clones than CD4+ T cells after ivuxolimab. In partial responders in the 0.1-3.0 mg/kg groups, normalized peripheral clonal expansion was found to be among the lowest, especially among CD8+ T cells. Low levels of normalized T-cell clonal expansion were also shown by some nonresponding patients. The antigen specificity of the clonally expanded peripheral T cells was not determined. Clonal expansion of both CD4+ and CD8+ blood T cells was observed from baseline to week 6 at doses 0.1 to 3.0 mg/kg.

The trial excluded patients who had a history of autoimmune disease or who were on systemic immunosuppression. Peripheral blood for TCR sequencing was drawn from every dose cohort at baseline, at cycle 4 day 1 and at cycle 7 day 1. Samples came from an open-label, multicenter, first-in-human phase I dose-escalation trial of ivuxolimab. The trial enrolled adults with locally advanced or metastatic head and neck squamous cell, hepatocellular, melanoma or renal cell carcinoma. Before TCR sequencing, CD4+ and CD8+ T cells were separately sorted from peripheral blood. Concerning this clone itself: The target of this receptor is not known. No base quality values were provided; no much bigger clone lies one nucleotide off.

The specimen comprised CD4+ or CD8+ T cells sorted from blood, sampled in a trial of the OX40 agonist ivuxolimab. The rearrangement joined TRBV7-2 to TRBJ2-7; TRBD2 fits 11 bases in the junction. This sequence was found in an adult with an advanced solid tumor such as melanoma, head and neck, liver or kidney cancer. The DNA reads TGTGCCAGCAGCTTACTAGCGGGGGGCTCCTACGAGCAGTACTTC. Its translation reads: CASSLLAGGSYEQYF.